This TCR beta chain was captured by sequencing in a study of T cells in Graves' hyperthyroidism and ophthalmopathy. V was clipped by 11 bases and J by 2 bases, with 21 bases between them. The CDR3 has 15 residues. CDR1 is LNHDA, CDR2 SQIVND, per germline (reference sequence). This clonotype was seen only a few times. TCR beta CDR3 sequences were amplified from RNA transcripts. The HTBI set primed first-round TCR CDR3 RT-PCR. Via MiXCR, TCRdb re-called the multiplex PCR reads, giving one row per CDR3 protein. The sample consists of 300,000 to 500,000 distinct CDR3 sequences, around 15% of them appearing once.

This chain joins TRBV19 and TRBJ2-5, with D possibly being TRBD2 (7 bases). The TCR was taken from a man aged 50-59 years with Graves' ophthalmopathy. The specimen was blood. CDR3 region: CASRGAGINQETQYF. CDR3 nucleotides: TGTGCCTCACGGGGGGCTGGAATAAATCAAGAGACCCAGTACTTC.